One sample yielded the 3 T cell receptor beta chains listed below, sequenced in a study of identical twins. TCRdb re-analysed the 5' RACE reads in MiXCR, keeping a single row per CDR3 protein. Seen here are roughly 200,000 distinct CDR3 sequences, 7.5% observed once, and the top ten hold about 2%. These data also featured in a second study, about yellow fever vaccine responses in identical twins.

The sequenced sample was memory (CD45RO+) T cells sorted from blood. Source of these receptors: a woman younger than 30 in good health.

The V and J genes are TRBV2 and TRBJ2-2, with D possibly TRBD1 on 6 matching bases. The CDR3 contains 16 residues. Germline V gene lookup returns CDR1 SNHLY and CDR2 FYNNEI. The V end lost 0 bases, the J end lost 4 bases, and 12 bases lay between the germline ends. The CDR3 is CASSEAPGASTGELFF. The CDR3 nucleotides read TGTGCCAGCAGTGAAGCCCCAGGGGCCTCCACCGGGGAGCTGTTTTTT.

V gene TRBV6-1 combines with J gene TRBJ2-7; TRBD1 agrees at 8 bases. From germline, CDR1 is MNHNS and CDR2 SASEGT. The CDR3 has 15 amino acids. Losses at the gene ends were 6 bases for V and 0 bases for J; bases not matched to a gene: 7. This CDR3 reads CASRRGDRNSYEQYF. The DNA of the CDR3 is TGTGCCAGCAGGAGGGGGGACAGGAACTCCTACGAGCAGTACTTC.

The V and J genes are TRBV18 and TRBJ1-5; D is unclear. This CDR3 contains 14 residues. V dropped 2 bases and J dropped 6 bases, with 11 bases sitting between them. CDR1 and CDR2 (germline): KGHSH, LQKENI. The CDR3 loop is CASSPGSSVQPQHF. The CDR3, as DNA: TGTGCCAGCTCACCAGGGTCCAGCGTTCAGCCCCAGCATTTT.